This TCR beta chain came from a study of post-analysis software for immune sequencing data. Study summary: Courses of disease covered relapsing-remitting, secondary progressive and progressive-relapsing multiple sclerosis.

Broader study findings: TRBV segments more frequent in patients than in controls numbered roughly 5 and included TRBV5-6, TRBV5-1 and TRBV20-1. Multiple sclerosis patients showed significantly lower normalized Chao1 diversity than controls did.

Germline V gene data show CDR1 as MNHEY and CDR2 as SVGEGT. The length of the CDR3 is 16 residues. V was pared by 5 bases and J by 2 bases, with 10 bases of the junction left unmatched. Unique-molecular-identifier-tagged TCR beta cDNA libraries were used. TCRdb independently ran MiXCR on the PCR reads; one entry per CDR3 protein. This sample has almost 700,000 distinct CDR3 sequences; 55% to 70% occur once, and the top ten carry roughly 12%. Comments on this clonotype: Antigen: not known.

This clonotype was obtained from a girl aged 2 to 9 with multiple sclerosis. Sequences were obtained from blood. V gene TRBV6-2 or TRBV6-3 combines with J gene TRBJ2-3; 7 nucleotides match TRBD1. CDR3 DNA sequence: TGTGCCAGCAGTCGCGACCGGGACAGACCCACAGATACGCAGTATTTT. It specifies CASSRDRDRPTDTQYF.